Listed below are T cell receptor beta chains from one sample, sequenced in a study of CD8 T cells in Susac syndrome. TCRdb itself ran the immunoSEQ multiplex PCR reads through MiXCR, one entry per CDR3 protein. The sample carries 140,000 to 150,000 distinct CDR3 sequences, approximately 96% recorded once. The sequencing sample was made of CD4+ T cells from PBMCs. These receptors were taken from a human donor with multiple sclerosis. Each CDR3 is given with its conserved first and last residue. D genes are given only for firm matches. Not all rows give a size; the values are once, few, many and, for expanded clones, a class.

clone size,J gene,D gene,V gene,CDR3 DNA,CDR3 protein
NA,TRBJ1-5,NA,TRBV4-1,TGCGCCAGCAGCCAGAGCCCCGACCGGAACCGACCCCAGCATTTT,CASSQSPDRNRPQHF
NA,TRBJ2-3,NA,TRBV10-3,TGTGCCATCGGTGCATCAGCGGAAATAAGCACAGATACGCAGTATTTT,CAIGASAEISTDTQYF
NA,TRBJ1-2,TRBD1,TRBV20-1,TGCAGTGCTTCCCCGGTAGACAGGGGAAGGGATGGCTACACCTTC,CSASPVDRGRDGYTF
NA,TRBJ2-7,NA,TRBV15,TGTGCCACCAGCAGAGATCTTACGGGATTCAGCTACGAGCAGTACTTC,CATSRDLTGFSYEQYF
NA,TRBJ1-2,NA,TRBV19,TGTGCCAGTGCGGGTGCTGACTATGGCTACACCTTC,CASAGADYGYTF
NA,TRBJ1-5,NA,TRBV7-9,TGTGCCAGCAGCAATCTACGGGGTGGGATTAGCAATCAGCCCCAGCATTTT,CASSNLRGGISNQPQHF
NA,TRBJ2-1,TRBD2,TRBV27,TGTGCCAGCACCACTGGGACTAGCGGGAGCCCCAATGAGCAGTTCTTC,CASTTGTSGSPNEQFF
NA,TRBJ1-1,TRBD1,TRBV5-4,TGTGCCAGCAGCTCTGGACAGGACCAGAACACTGAAGCTTTCTTT,CASSSGQDQNTEAFF
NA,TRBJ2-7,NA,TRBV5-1,TGCGCCAGCAGCTTTGGTGACTACGAGCAGTACTTC,CASSFGDYEQYF
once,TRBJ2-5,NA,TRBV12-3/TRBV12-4,TGTGCCACCCGGCGGGACACTCAAGAGACCCAGTACTTC,CATRRDTQETQYF
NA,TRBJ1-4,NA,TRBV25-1,TGTGCCAGCAGCTCGACACCCACTAATGAAAAACTGTTTTTT,CASSSTPTNEKLFF
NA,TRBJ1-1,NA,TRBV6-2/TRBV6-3,TGTGCCAGCAGTTACTCGACGGGACGGACGTACACTGAAGCTTTCTTT,CASSYSTGRTYTEAFF
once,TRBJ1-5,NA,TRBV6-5,TGTGCCAGCAGTTCGGGGGCAGACGTCAACACCCGCAATCAGCCCCAGCATTTT,CASSSGADVNTRNQPQHF
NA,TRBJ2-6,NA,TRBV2,TGTGCCAGCAGTGAACGGGCTATTCGTACTGGGGCCAACGTCCTGACTTTC,CASSERAIRTGANVLTF
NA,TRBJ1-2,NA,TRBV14,TGTGCCAGCAGCCAACAGGGGCCTATGGGCTACACCTTC,CASSQQGPMGYTF
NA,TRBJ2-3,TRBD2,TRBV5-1,TGCGCCAGCAGCTTCGAAAGCGGGAGGAGGACAGATACGCAGTATTTT,CASSFESGRRTDTQYF
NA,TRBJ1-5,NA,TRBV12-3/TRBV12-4,TGTGCCAGCAACCCGGAGGGGGGAAGCAATCAGCCCCAGCATTTT,CASNPEGGSNQPQHF
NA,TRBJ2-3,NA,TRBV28,TGTGCCAGCAGTCCGTCGGATCAGGGGTCAGATACGCAGTATTTT,CASSPSDQGSDTQYF
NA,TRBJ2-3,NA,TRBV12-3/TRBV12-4,TGTGCCAGCACCACTGTTGGGAATACGCAGTATTTT,CASTTVGNTQYF
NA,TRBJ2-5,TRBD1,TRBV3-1,TGTGCCAGCAGCCGAGGACAGGGCGAGACCCAGTACTTC,CASSRGQGETQYF
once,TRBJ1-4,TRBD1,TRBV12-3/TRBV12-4,TGTGCCAGCAGTTTAGGGCAGGGGGCCGAAAAACTGTTTTTT,CASSLGQGAEKLFF
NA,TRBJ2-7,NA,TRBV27,TGTGCCAGCAGTTCCTCTAGACAGCAGTACTTC,CASSSSRQQYF
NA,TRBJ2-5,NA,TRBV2,TGTGCCAGCAGTGATAGGAGGGTTAAGACCCAGTACTTC,CASSDRRVKTQYF
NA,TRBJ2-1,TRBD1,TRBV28,TGTGCCAGCAGTACGTACAGGGGTGAGCAGTTCTTC,CASSTYRGEQFF
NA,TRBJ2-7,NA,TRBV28,TGTGCCAGCAGTCTTCAGGGCCTCTCCTACGAGCAGTACTTC,CASSLQGLSYEQYF
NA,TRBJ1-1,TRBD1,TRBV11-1,TGTGCCAGCAGCTTAGACAGGGGGAGACCAAAAGCTTTCTTT,CASSLDRGRPKAFF
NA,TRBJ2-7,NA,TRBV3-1,TGTGCCAGCAGCCATCGGCAAAGCCAATGGAACGAGCAGTACTTC,CASSHRQSQWNEQYF
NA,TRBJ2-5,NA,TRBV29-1,TGCAGCGTTTATAGGCAGAAAGAGACCCAGTACTTC,CSVYRQKETQYF
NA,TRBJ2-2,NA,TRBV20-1,TGCAGTGCCCCCGCGGCGGCGCAGACATACCCGAACACCGGGGAGCTGTTTTTT,CSAPAAAQTYPNTGELFF
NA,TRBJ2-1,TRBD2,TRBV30,TGTGCCCTCTCCGGGGGGGGGCTCAATGAGCAGTTCTTC,CALSGGGLNEQFF
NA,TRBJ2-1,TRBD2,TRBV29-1,TGCAGGGACCCCCCAGGGCTAGCGGAATACAATGAGCAGTTCTTC,CRDPPGLAEYNEQFF
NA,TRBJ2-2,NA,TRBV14,TGTGCCAGCAGCCAAGATACCGCGACAGGGAACACCGGGGAGCTGTTTTTT,CASSQDTATGNTGELFF
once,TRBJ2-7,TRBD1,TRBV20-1,TGCAGTGCTAGAGAGGGGACAGGGGGGACCTACGAGCAGTACTTC,CSAREGTGGTYEQYF
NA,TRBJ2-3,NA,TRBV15,TGTGCCACCAGCAGAGATCCCGCTAGCACAGATACGCAGTATTTT,CATSRDPASTDTQYF
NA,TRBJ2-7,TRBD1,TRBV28,TGTGCCAGCAGAACCTCCGGGACAGGGTCCTACGAGCAGTACTTC,CASRTSGTGSYEQYF
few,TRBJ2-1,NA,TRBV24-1,TGTGCCACCAGTGACATAATGGGACCACAAAACAATGAGCAGTTCTTC,CATSDIMGPQNNEQFF
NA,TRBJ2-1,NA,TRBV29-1,TGCAGCGTTGTCGGGGCCAGGAATGAGCAGTTCTTC,CSVVGARNEQFF
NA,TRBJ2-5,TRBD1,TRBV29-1,TGCAGCGTTGATCTCAGGGGGAGTTTGGAGACCCAGTACTTC,CSVDLRGSLETQYF
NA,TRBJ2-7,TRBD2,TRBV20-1,TGCAGTGCCATAGCGGGAGGGGTGTACGAGCAGTACTTC,CSAIAGGVYEQYF
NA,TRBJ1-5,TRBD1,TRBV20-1,TGCAGTGCCAGAGACAGGGGACATCAGCCCCAGCATTTT,CSARDRGHQPQHF
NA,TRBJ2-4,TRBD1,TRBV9,TGTGCCAGCAGCGGCGGACAGGACATTCAGTACTTC,CASSGGQDIQYF
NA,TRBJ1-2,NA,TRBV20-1,TGCAGTGCTAGAGTTGAGGGTCTGAGGAACTATGGCTACACCTTC,CSARVEGLRNYGYTF
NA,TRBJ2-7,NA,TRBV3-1,TGTGCCAGCAGACACGCAGGATCGGACCACGAGCAGTACTTC,CASRHAGSDHEQYF
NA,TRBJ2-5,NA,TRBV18,TGTGCCAGCTCAAGGGGGAGCGGAGAGACCCAGTACTTC,CASSRGSGETQYF
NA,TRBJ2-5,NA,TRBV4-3,TGCGCCAGCAGCCAAGGTCCCTTCCAAGAGACCCAGTACTTC,CASSQGPFQETQYF
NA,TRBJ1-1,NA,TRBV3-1,TGTGCCAGCAGCCCCGGGATTGTGAGAAACACTGAAGCTTTCTTT,CASSPGIVRNTEAFF
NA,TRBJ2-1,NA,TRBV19,TGTGCCAGTAGTACATCGATATACAATGAGCAGTTCTTC,CASSTSIYNEQFF
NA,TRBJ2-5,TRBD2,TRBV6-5,TGTGCCAGCAGTAACCACCAGGGAGGGGAAGAGACCCAGTACTTC,CASSNHQGGEETQYF
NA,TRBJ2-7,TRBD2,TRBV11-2,TGTGCCAGCAGCCCAATCCAACGGGGACTAGGTGCAACCTACGAGCAGTACTTC,CASSPIQRGLGATYEQYF
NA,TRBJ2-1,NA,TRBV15,TGTGCCACCAGCGTGGGGTACAATGAGCAGTTCTTC,CATSVGYNEQFF
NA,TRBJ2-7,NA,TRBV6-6,TGTGCCAGCAGTTACGGTCAGGGAAGCTACGAGCAGTACTTC,CASSYGQGSYEQYF
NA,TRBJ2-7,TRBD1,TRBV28,TGTGCCAGCAGTTTGTCACAGGGGTCGGGGGAGCAGTACTTC,CASSLSQGSGEQYF
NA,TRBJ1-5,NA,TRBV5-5,TGTGCCAGCAGTCACCTCCCTCAGGGTCAGCCCCAGCATTTT,CASSHLPQGQPQHF